Included here is one T cell receptor beta chain sequence, with context. As yet, its antigen is unknown. The entry originates in a study of cytomegalovirus exposure and HLA in healthy donors. Study results and limitations: In a later analysis, compared with equally common non-associated chains, HLA-associated beta chains were more expanded. Excluded: some indistinguishable V segments such as TRBV6-2 and TRBV6-3. Later work found most CMV-associated TCR beta chains apparently HLA-restricted.

The CDR3 contains 16 residues. Looked up from germline, CDR1 is SNHLY and CDR2 is FYNNEI. V shed 2 bases, J shed 4 bases, and the junction held 6 bases outside the gene matches. The study ran its PCR with 60 Vbeta and 13 Jbeta primers. Clones were sequenced by immunoSEQ multiplex PCR, and TCRdb holds only the in-frame ones, with some missing. Found here are approximately 150,000 clones, around 80% of them singletons; the top ten hold around an eighth. The sequenced sample consisted of PBMCs. This TCR was recovered from a man aged 35 to 55 in good health and CMV-seropositive. The chain links TRBV2 to TRBJ2-7; TRBD2 matches 12 bases. CDR3 coding DNA: TGTGCCAGCAGTGAATCGACTAGCGGGAGACAGTACGAGCAGTACTTC. Translation: CASSESTSGRQYEQYF.